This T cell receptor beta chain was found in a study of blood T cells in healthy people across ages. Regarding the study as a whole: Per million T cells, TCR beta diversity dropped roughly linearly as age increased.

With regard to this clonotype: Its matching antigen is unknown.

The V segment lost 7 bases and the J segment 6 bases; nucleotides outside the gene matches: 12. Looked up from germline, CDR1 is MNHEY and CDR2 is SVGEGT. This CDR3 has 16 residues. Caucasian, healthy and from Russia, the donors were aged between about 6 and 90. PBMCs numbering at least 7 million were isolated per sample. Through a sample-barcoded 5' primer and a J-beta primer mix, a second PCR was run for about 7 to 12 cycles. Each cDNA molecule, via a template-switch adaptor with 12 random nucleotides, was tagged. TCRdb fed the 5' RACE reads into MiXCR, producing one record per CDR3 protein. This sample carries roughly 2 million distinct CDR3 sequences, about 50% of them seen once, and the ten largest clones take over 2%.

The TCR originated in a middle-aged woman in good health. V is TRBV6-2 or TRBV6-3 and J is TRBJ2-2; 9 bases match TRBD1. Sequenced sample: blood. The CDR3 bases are TGTGCCAGCAACAAACCGGGACAGGGTAATTCCGGGGAGCTGTTTTTT. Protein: CASNKPGQGNSGELFF.